The 32 T cell receptor beta chains listed next were all sequenced from one sample in a study of T cell responses to AZD1222 COVID-19 vaccine. Clones were sequenced by immunoSEQ multiplex PCR, and TCRdb holds only the in-frame ones, with some missing. Among roughly 100,000 clones, 75% to 95% were seen once, and the ten largest hold roughly 44%. The sample was peripheral blood, taken on day 0 of AZD1222 vaccination. The origin of the receptors is an adult in good health.

The chain combines TRBV4-1 with TRBJ1-5; 9 bases fit TRBD1. J lost 2 bases, V lost 5 bases, and 4 bases had no gene match. This CDR3 is built from 15 residues. Germline V CDR1 and CDR2: MGHRA, YSYEKL. CDR3 amino acids: CASSFRQGGNQPQHF. DNA for the CDR3: TGCGCCAGCAGCTTCCGACAGGGGGGCAATCAGCCCCAGCATTTT.

The V gene is TRBV28, the J gene TRBJ2-7; possible D gene TRBD1, 5 bases. CDR3 length: 14 amino acids. V dropped 10 bases and J dropped 6 bases, with 22 bases sitting between them. Germline lookup yields CDR1 MDHEN and CDR2 SYDVKM. The DNA of the CDR3 is TGTGCCACCCTACTCAGGGCTGTTCTGGGCGAGCAGTACTTC. It codes for CATLLRAVLGEQYF. The full variable domain, in which reference TRBV28 and TRBJ2-7 provide the parts outside the CDR3, is DVKVTQSSRYLVKRTGEKVFLECVQDMDHENMFWYRQDPGLGLRLIYFSYDVKMKEKGDIPEGYSVSREKKERFSLILESASTNQTSMYLCATLLRAVLGEQYFGPGTRLTVT.

V usage is TRBV4-2 and J usage is TRBJ2-1; the match to TRBD2 covers 8 bases. Germline CDR1 and CDR2: LGHNA and YNFKEQ. V trimming: 5 bases; J trimming: 0 bases; junction bases outside the gene matches: 3. The CDR3 is 15 amino acids. CDR3 in DNA: TGTGCCAGCAGCGCGAGCGGGAGCTCCTACAATGAGCAGTTCTTC. This codes for CASSASGSSYNEQFF.

This chain connects TRBV7-2 to TRBJ2-7; D is uncertain. Trimming shortened V by 0 bases and J by 12 bases, and 9 bases separated the two germline ends. Germline V gives CDR1 SGHTA, CDR2 FQGNSA. CDR3 size: 11 residues. CDR3 region: CASSLAGSPYF. CDR3 DNA: TGTGCCAGCAGCTTAGCCGGCAGCCCGTACTTC. Full variable domain (missing parts from reference TRBV7-2 and TRBJ2-7): GAGVSQSPSNKVTEKGKDVELRCDPISGHTALYWYRQSLGQGLEFLIYFQGNSAPDKSGLPSDRFSAERTGGSVSTLTIQRTQQEDSAVYLCASSLAGSPYFGPGTRLTVT.

This clone has only a few counts. The CDR3 is CASKRTGNSPLHF. CDR3 DNA sequence: TGTGCCAGCAAAAGGACAGGGAATTCACCCCTCCACTTT. The chain carries TRBV2 and TRBJ1-6, with TRBD1 matching over 8 bases. CDR3 length: 13 residues. CDR1 is SNHLY, CDR2 FYNNEI, per germline. V was pared by 7 bases and J by 7 bases, with 3 bases of the junction left unmatched. Supplemented by reference TRBV2 and TRBJ1-6, the full variable domain reads EPEVTQTPSHQVTQMGQEVILRCVPISNHLYFYWYRQILGQKVEFLVSFYNNEISEKSEIFDDQFSVERPDGSNFTLKIRSTKLEDSAMYFCASKRTGNSPLHFGNGTRLTVT.

CDR3 residues: CASSPGPGYEQYF. As DNA, the CDR3 is TGTGCCAGCAGCCCGGGACCCGGTTACGAGCAGTACTTC. The chain combines TRBV7-8 with TRBJ2-7; perhaps D is TRBD1 or TRBD2 (5 bases each). The CDR3 is 13 amino acids. The V end was cut by 5 bases, the J end by 4 bases, with 12 bases between. Germline V gives CDR1 SGHVS, CDR2 FQNEAQ. Based on the CDR3 plus reference TRBV7-8 and TRBJ2-7, the full variable domain is GAGVSQSPRYKVAKRGQDVALRCDPISGHVSLFWYQQALGQGPEFLTYFQNEAQLDKSGLPSDRFFAERPEGSVSTLKIQRTQQEDSAVYLCASSPGPGYEQYFGPGTRLTVT.

The CDR3 protein is CASSVAGFPTYEQYF. Here the CDR3 DNA reads TGTGCCAGCAGCGTAGCAGGATTTCCCACCTACGAGCAGTACTTC. This chain uses TRBV9 with TRBJ2-7, with no clear D. CDR1 is SGDLS and CDR2 is YYNGEE in the germline V gene. The V end was cut by 0 bases, the J end by 2 bases, with 12 bases between. CDR3 length: 15 residues. Together with reference TRBV9 and TRBJ2-7, the CDR3 gives the full variable domain: DSGVTQTPKHLITATGQRVTLRCSPRSGDLSVYWYQQSLDQGLQFLIQYYNGEERAKGNILERFSAQQFPDLHSELNLSSLELGDSALYFCASSVAGFPTYEQYFGPGTRLTVT.

This chain joins TRBV27 and TRBJ2-2; TRBD1 is a possible D gene (5 bases). With 3 bases removed from V and 5 bases from J, the gap between germline ends came to 13 bases. The CDR3 totals 15 residues. Germline V gives CDR1 MNHEY, CDR2 SMNVEV (reference sequence). The CDR3 is CASSFRRQFTGELFF. CDR3 DNA: TGTGCCAGCAGTTTCCGCCGACAGTTTACCGGGGAGCTGTTTTTT.

This clone showed up just a few times. The CDR3 loop reads CASLAGDGTDTQYF. The CDR3 region has the DNA TGCGCCAGCTTAGCGGGAGATGGCACAGATACGCAGTATTTT. This chain uses TRBV5-1 with TRBJ2-3; the match to TRBD2 covers 9 bases. Per germline, CDR1 SGHRS and CDR2 YFSETQ. There are 14 residues in the CDR3. The J segment lost 1 base and the V segment lost 7 bases, leaving 4 bases of the junction unmatched.

Here the CDR3 reads CASRSGTLRQYF. DNA for the CDR3: TGTGCCAGCAGATCCGGGACCCTAAGGCAGTACTTC. The chain has TRBV28 and TRBJ2-7; D tentatively fits TRBD1 or TRBD2 (5 bases each). CDR3 length equals 12 residues. Trimming left V 6 bases short and J 9 bases short, with 15 bases between. Germline V gene sequence: CDR1 MDHEN, CDR2 SYDVKM.

V is TRBV28 and J is TRBJ1-2, with D possibly matching TRBD1 (5 bases). The CDR3 is 13 residues long. From germline, CDR1 is MDHEN and CDR2 SYDVKM. V lost 5 bases to trimming and J lost 5 bases, with 12 bases between them. CDR3 sequence (DNA): TGTGCCAGCAGTCCCAAGGGGCTATATGGCTACACCTTC. This codes for CASSPKGLYGYTF.

The gene calls are TRBV24-1 and TRBJ1-4; maybe TRBD1 (6 bases). CDR3 length: 17 amino acids. V dropped 2 bases and J dropped 5 bases, with 17 bases sitting between them. Germline V CDR1 and CDR2: KGHDR, SFDVKD. The CDR3 is CATSDSTVGGGNEKLFF. The CDR3 DNA sequence: TGTGCCACCAGTGATTCGACGGTAGGGGGGGGAAATGAAAAACTGTTTTTT.

This chain links TRBV5-1 with TRBJ2-7; perhaps D is TRBD1 or TRBD2 (5 bases each). The CDR3 loop spans 17 amino acids. Germline CDR1 and CDR2: SGHRS and YFSETQ. Trimming cost V 0 bases and J 2 bases, with 18 bases left between them. The CDR3 coding sequence is TGCGCCAGCAGCTTGGCGGGGACCTTCTATTCCACCTACGAGCAGTACTTC. It translates to CASSLAGTFYSTYEQYF.

The chain combines TRBV5-8 with TRBJ2-1; tentative D call: TRBD2 (5 bases). Germline CDR1 and CDR2: SGHTS and YDEGEE. The CDR3 sequence is 13 residues long. Trimming shortened V by 4 bases and J by 8 bases, and 13 bases separated the two germline ends. CDR3 DNA: TGTGCCAGCAGCCGGGGTGTCGGGGATGAGCAGTTCTTC. It codes for CASSRGVGDEQFF.

The rearrangement joins TRBV7-2 to TRBJ1-2, with D uncertain. CDR1 and CDR2 (germline): SGHTA, FQGNSA. V lost 3 bases and J 2 bases, leaving 1 base between the germline ends. This CDR3 contains 11 residues. This CDR3 reads CASSFNYGYTF. Here the CDR3 DNA reads TGTGCCAGCAGCTTCAACTATGGCTACACCTTC.

J is TRBJ2-3 and V is TRBV7-2; D perhaps matches TRBD1 (5 bases). This CDR3 has 15 amino acids. Trimming took 1 base from V and 3 from J, leaving 11 bases between them. Germline CDR1 SGHTA, CDR2 FQGNSA. The CDR3 region has the DNA TGTGCCAGCAGCTTAGTCCCACAGGAGACAGATACGCAGTATTTT. It is translated as CASSLVPQETDTQYF.

Concerning this clone: The same CDR3 arises from other DNA sequences in this sample as well. The V call is TRBV28, the J call TRBJ1-2; possible D gene TRBD1, 5 bases. CDR3 length: 12 amino acids. Looked up from germline, CDR1 is MDHEN and CDR2 is SYDVKM. The germline V and J ends were trimmed by 3 bases and 5 bases, with 7 bases remaining between them. CDR3: CASSLGLYGYTF. The CDR3 region has the DNA TGTGCCAGCAGTTTGGGACTTTATGGCTACACCTTC.

The chain combines TRBV6-5 with TRBJ1-1, with D unclear. V lost 5 bases and J lost 0, with 7 bases in between. The V gene's germline CDR1 is MNHEY and CDR2 SVGAGI. The CDR3 loop spans 13 amino acids. In DNA, the CDR3 is TGTGCCAGCAGTCACCGGATGAACACTGAAGCTTTCTTT. It specifies CASSHRMNTEAFF.

This sequence joins TRBV18 and TRBJ1-4; D is uncertain. The CDR3 sequence is 18 residues long. V lost 1 base and J lost 0, with 15 bases in between. Per germline, CDR1 KGHSH and CDR2 LQKENI. The CDR3 DNA reads TGTGCCAGCTCACCACTCGGAGCTTCTCTTTCAACTAATGAAAAACTGTTTTTT. Amino acids: CASSPLGASLSTNEKLFF.

V and J are TRBV9 and TRBJ1-4; TRBD1 agrees at 7 bases. The germline V gene encodes CDR1 SGDLS and CDR2 YYNGEE. The CDR3 consists of 15 residues. The V gene end was trimmed by 3 bases and the J gene end by 5 bases; junction bases not matched to a gene: 7. The CDR3 protein is CASSATGTDNEKLFF. The CDR3 DNA follows: TGTGCCAGCAGCGCGACCGGGACAGACAATGAAAAACTGTTTTTT.

The rearrangement joins TRBV7-8 to TRBJ2-1; D is possibly TRBD1 (5 bases). Germline lookup yields CDR1 SGHVS and CDR2 FQNEAQ. This CDR3 region has 15 residues. The V end lost 2 bases, the J end lost 2 bases, and 10 bases lay between the germline ends. The CDR3 nucleotides read TGTGCCAGCAGCTTAAAGGGGCCCCCCTACAATGAGCAGTTCTTC. The encoded protein is CASSLKGPPYNEQFF.

The chain uses TRBV29-1 and TRBJ1-3; D perhaps matches TRBD1 (6 bases). The CDR3 length is 14 residues. Looked up from germline, CDR1 is SQVTM and CDR2 is ANQGSEA. Trimming left V 4 bases short and J 2 bases short, with 12 bases between. The CDR3 coding sequence is TGCAGCGTTGGGGTAGGGACAACTGGAAACACCATATATTTT. It specifies CSVGVGTTGNTIYF.

This clone appeared a single time. This rearrangement joins TRBV2 to TRBJ2-2; D is tentatively TRBD1 or TRBD2 (5 bases each). The CDR3 length is 15 residues. Germline V CDR1 and CDR2: SNHLY, FYNNEI. V lost 4 bases to trimming and J lost 1 base, with 10 bases between them. CDR3 loop: CASSVPGRNTGELFF. Written as DNA, the CDR3 is TGTGCCAGCAGTGTCCCAGGGAGGAACACCGGGGAGCTGTTTTTT.

V and J are TRBV4-3 and TRBJ2-2, with 8 bases that match TRBD2. Trimming at V came to 6 bases and at J to 4 bases, leaving 7 bases not matched to a gene. The length of the CDR3 is 15 residues. Germline V gives CDR1 LGHNA, CDR2 YSLEER. In nucleotides, the CDR3 is TGCGCCAGCAGACGAACGGGAGGGCGCACCGGGGAGCTGTTTTTT. Protein product: CASRRTGGRTGELFF.

The chain joins TRBV20-1 to TRBJ1-3; weak D call: TRBD1 (5 bases). Germline V gives CDR1 DFQATT, CDR2 SNEGSKA (reference sequence). The CDR3 consists of 11 residues. Trimming took off 6 bases at V and 3 bases at J, with 6 bases between the two ends. This CDR3 is CSAGVGNTIYF. Here the CDR3 DNA reads TGCAGTGCGGGGGTTGGAAACACCATATATTTT.

CDR3 in DNA: TGTGCCAGCAGTTCGGGTTACTCTGGGGCCAACGTCCTGACTTTC. Its translation: CASSSGYSGANVLTF. The chain recombines TRBV28 with TRBJ2-6, with D hard to call. The CDR3 is made up of 15 amino acids. CDR1 is MDHEN and CDR2 is SYDVKM in the germline V gene. V lost 4 bases and J 0 bases, leaving 7 bases between the germline ends.

The chain is built from TRBV4-1 and TRBJ2-7; no firm D call. Trimming pared 4 bases from V and 0 bases from J, leaving 13 bases between. The CDR3 length is 15 residues. Germline V gene sequence: CDR1 MGHRA, CDR2 YSYEKL. The CDR3 sequence: CASSPAGGLSYEQYF. CDR3 sequence (DNA): TGCGCCAGCAGCCCCGCTGGCGGCCTCTCCTACGAGCAGTACTTC.

The rearrangement uses TRBV19 and TRBJ2-7; possibly TRBD1 for D (6 bases). Trimming left V 3 bases short and J 2 bases short, with 14 bases between. The germline V gene has CDR1 LNHDA and CDR2 SQIVND (reference sequence). The CDR3 extends over 15 amino acids. The CDR3 sequence: CASSIKGDPAYEQYF. CDR3 bases: TGTGCCAGTAGTATTAAGGGGGACCCTGCCTACGAGCAGTACTTC. The full variable domain, its missing parts supplied by reference TRBV19 and TRBJ2-7, is DGGITQSPKYLFRKEGQNVTLSCEQNLNHDAMYWYRQDPGQGLRLIYYSQIVNDFQKGDIAEGYSVSREKKESFPLTVTSAQKNPTAFYLCASSIKGDPAYEQYFGPGTRLTVT.

This chain connects TRBV28 to TRBJ2-7, with 9 bases matching TRBD1. The germline V gene encodes CDR1 MDHEN and CDR2 SYDVKM. J lost 2 bases, V lost 6 bases, and 2 bases had no gene match. The CDR3 length is 13 residues. The CDR3 coding sequence is TGTGCCAGCAGGGGACAGGGAGCCTACGAGCAGTACTTC. Translation gives CASRGQGAYEQYF.

The chain is built from TRBV24-1 and TRBJ1-1; 8 nucleotides line up with TRBD1. This CDR3 has 14 amino acids. Germline CDR1 is KGHDR and CDR2 is SFDVKD. V lost 5 bases, J lost 1 base, and 2 bases stayed unmatched. CDR3 bases: TGTGCCACCAGTGGGGGACAGGCGAACACTGAAGCTTTCTTT. Amino acid sequence: CATSGGQANTEAFF.

The chain is built from TRBV30 and TRBJ1-4; no clear D. V gave up 2 bases and J gave up 4 bases, with 11 bases separating them. The CDR3 extends over 14 amino acids. The germline V gene has CDR1 GTSNPN and CDR2 SVGIG (reference sequence). CDR3 sequence: CAWSPGGYNEKLFF. CDR3 sequence (DNA): TGTGCCTGGAGTCCTGGCGGGTATAATGAAAAACTGTTTTTT.

The count of this clone is one. The genes are TRBV4-2 and TRBJ1-5; no clear D. The V gene lost 0 bases and the J gene lost 7 bases, with 7 bases spanning the gap. The germline V gene has CDR1 LGHNA and CDR2 YNFKEQ. CDR3 length: 13 amino acids. CDR3 sequence: CASSQDADQPQHF. CDR3 sequence (DNA): TGTGCCAGCAGCCAAGATGCAGACCAGCCCCAGCATTTT.